This record concerns one T cell receptor beta chain sequence. No antigen is known for it. The CDR3 consists of 15 residues. Germline V gives CDR1 SEHNR, CDR2 FQNEAQ (reference sequence). The V and J ends lost 2 bases and 4 bases respectively, with 11 bases between them. When sampled, the donors appeared nominally healthy, though they likely had unrecorded immune exposures. It was with 60 Vbeta and 13 Jbeta primers that the PCR ran. Authors' analysis steps: Later, an analysis found approximately 80 million unique TCR beta chains, and roughly 10 million of these were shared. Measured with immunoSEQ multiplex PCR; TCRdb has only the in-frame clones, and not every one. Clonal size and the V and J genes are those of that table, whereas D and trimming came from the DNA. The sample consists of fewer than 110,000 clones, around 61% of them appearing once. The sample comes from a study of cytomegalovirus exposure and HLA in healthy donors. Overall study context: Findings of an earlier analysis included around 100 million unique TCR beta sequences from roughly 200 million T cells.

Study-level points and caveats: TCR beta V- and J-gene trimming, according to a later analysis, was linked to a missense DCLRE1C variant.

The sample consisted of PBMCs. V is TRBV7-9 and J is TRBJ2-2; D is perhaps TRBD2 (5 bases). This sequence was found in a woman between 50 and 59 years old in good health and CMV-seronegative. CDR3 in amino acids: CASSLRLAGTGELFF. DNA of the CDR3: TGTGCCAGCAGCTTAAGGCTAGCCGGCACCGGGGAGCTGTTTTTT.